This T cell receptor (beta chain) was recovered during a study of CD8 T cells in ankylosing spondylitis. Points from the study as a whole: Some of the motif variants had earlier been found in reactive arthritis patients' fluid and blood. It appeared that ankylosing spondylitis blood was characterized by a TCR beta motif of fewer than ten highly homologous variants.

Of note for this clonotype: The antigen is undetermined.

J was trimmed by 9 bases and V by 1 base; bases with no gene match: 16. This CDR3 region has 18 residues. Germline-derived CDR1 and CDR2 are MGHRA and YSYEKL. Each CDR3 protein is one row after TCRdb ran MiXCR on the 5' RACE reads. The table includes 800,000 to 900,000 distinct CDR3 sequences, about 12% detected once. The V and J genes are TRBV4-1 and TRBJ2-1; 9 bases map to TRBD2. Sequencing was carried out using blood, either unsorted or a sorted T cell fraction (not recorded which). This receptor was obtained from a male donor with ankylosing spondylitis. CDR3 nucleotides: TGCGCCAGCAGCCAAGTTATTGGGTTCGGCGGGAGGGCCGGTGAGCAGTTCTTC. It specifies CASSQVIGFGGRAGEQFF.